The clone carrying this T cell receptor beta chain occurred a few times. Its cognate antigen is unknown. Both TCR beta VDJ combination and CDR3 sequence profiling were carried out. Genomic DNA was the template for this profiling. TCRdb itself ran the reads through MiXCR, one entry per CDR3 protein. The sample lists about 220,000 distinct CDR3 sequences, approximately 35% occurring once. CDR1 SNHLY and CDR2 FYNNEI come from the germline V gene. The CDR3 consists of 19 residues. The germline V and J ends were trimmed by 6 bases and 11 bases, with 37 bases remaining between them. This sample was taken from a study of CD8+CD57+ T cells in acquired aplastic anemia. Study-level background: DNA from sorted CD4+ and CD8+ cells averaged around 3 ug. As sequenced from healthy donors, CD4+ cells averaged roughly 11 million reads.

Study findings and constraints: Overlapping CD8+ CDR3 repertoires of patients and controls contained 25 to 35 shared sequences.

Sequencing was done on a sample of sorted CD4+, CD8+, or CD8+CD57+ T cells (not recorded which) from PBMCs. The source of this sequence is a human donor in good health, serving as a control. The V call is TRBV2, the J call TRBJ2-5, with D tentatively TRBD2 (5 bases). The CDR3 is CASSRSWRAGHPEYNEQYF. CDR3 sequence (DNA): TGTGCCAGCAGCCGGTCGTGGCGGGCAGGCCACCCCGAATACAATGAGCAGTACTTC.